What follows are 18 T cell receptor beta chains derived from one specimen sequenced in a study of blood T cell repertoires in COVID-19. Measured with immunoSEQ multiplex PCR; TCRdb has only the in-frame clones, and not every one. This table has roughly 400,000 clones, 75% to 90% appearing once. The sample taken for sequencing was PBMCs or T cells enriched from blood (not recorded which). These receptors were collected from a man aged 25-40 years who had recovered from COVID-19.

The CDR3 here is CASSLDPPGASYNSPLHF. The CDR3 nucleotides read TGCGCCAGCAGCTTGGACCCACCTGGAGCCTCCTATAATTCACCCCTCCACTTT. This chain joins TRBV5-1 and TRBJ1-6; D is ambiguous. The CDR3 runs 18 residues. Germline CDR1 reads SGHRS; CDR2 reads YFSETQ. The V gene lost 0 bases and the J gene lost 0 bases, with 13 bases spanning the gap.

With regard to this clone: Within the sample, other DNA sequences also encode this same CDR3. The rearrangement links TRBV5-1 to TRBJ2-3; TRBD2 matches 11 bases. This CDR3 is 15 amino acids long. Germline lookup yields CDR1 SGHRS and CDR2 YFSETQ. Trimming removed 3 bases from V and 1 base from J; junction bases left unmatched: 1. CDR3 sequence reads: CASSSGLAGTDTQYF. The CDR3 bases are TGCGCCAGCAGCTCGGGACTAGCGGGCACAGATACGCAGTATTTT.

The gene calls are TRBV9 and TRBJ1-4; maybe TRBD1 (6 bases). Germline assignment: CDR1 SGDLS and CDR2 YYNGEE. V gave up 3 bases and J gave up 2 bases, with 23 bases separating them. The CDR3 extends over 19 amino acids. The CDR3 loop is CASSAEPRDTRDTNEKLFF. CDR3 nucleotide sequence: TGTGCCAGCAGCGCCGAACCCCGGGACACTCGTGACACTAATGAAAAACTGTTTTTT.

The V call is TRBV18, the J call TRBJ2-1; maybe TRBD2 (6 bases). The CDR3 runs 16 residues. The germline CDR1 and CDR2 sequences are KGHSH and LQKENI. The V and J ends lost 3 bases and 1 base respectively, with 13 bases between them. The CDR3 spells CASSPFAAGSYNEQFF. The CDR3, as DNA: TGTGCCAGCTCACCGTTCGCCGCGGGGTCCTACAATGAGCAGTTCTTC. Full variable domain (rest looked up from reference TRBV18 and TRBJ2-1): NAGVMQNPRHLVRRRGQEARLRCSPMKGHSHVYWYRQLPEEGLKFMVYLQKENIIDESGMPKERFSAEFPKEGPSILRIQQVVRGDSAAYFCASSPFAAGSYNEQFFGPGTRLTVL.

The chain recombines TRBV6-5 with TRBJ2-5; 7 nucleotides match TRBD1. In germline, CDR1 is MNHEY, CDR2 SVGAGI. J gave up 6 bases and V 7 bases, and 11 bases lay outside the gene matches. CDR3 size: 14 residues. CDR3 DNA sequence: TGTGCCAGCACCCAAAAGGGGGCTGGGAAGACCCAGTACTTC. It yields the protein CASTQKGAGKTQYF.

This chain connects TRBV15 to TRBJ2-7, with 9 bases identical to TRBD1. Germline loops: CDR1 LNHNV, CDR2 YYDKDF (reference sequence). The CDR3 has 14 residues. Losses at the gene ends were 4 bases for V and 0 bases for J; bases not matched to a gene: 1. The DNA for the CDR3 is TGTGCCACCAGCACGACAGGGGGCTCCTACGAGCAGTACTTC. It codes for CATSTTGGSYEQYF.

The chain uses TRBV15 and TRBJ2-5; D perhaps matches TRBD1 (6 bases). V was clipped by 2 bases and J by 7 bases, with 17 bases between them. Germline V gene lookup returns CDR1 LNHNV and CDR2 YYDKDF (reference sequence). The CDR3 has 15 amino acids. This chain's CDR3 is CATSRTSDSLRTQYF. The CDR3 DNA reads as TGTGCCACCAGCAGAACCTCGGACAGCCTGAGGACCCAGTACTTC.

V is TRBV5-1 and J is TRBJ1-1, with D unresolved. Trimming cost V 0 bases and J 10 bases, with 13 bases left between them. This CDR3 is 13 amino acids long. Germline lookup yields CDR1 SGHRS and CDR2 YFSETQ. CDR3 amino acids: CASSLAGRSGAFF. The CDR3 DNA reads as TGCGCCAGCAGCTTGGCCGGTAGGTCGGGAGCTTTCTTT.

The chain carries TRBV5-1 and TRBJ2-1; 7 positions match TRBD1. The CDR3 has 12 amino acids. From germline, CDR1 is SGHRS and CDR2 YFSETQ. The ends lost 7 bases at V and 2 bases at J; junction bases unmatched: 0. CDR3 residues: CASGTAYNEQFF. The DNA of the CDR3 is TGCGCCAGCGGGACAGCCTACAATGAGCAGTTCTTC.

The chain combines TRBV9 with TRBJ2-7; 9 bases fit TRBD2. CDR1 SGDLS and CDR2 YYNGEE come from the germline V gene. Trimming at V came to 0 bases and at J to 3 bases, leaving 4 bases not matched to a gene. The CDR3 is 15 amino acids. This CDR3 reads CASSVGSGSYYEQYF. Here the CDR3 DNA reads TGTGCCAGCAGCGTAGGTAGCGGGAGTTACTACGAGCAGTACTTC.

CDR3 DNA: TGTGCCAGCATGGGACACAACACCGGGGAGCTGTTTTTT. As protein: CASMGHNTGELFF. The chain couples TRBV28 to TRBJ2-2, with a tentative D call TRBD1 (6 bases). V was shortened by 7 bases and J by 2 bases, with 8 bases between the two germline ends. The CDR3 is 13 amino acids. CDR1 is MDHEN, CDR2 SYDVKM, per germline.

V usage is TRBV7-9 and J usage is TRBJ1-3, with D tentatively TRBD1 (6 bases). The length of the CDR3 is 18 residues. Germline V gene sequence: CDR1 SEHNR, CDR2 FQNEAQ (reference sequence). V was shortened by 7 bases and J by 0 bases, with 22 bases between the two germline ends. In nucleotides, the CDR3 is TGTGCCAGCACCCTCAGGTCCCTATCGGACAGCTCTGGAAACACCATATATTTT. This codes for CASTLRSLSDSSGNTIYF.

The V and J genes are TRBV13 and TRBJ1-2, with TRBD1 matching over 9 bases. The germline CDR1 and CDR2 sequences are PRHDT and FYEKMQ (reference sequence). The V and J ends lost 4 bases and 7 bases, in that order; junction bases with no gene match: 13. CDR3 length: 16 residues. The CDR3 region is CASSSLLGQGPPGYTF. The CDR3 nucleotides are TGTGCCAGCAGCTCCCTACTGGGACAGGGACCCCCTGGCTACACCTTC.

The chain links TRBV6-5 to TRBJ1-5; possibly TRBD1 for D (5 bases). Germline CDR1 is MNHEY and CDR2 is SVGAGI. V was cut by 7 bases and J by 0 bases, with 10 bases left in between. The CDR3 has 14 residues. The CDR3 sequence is CASTGGDSNQPQHF. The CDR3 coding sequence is TGTGCCAGCACTGGGGGGGATAGCAATCAGCCCCAGCATTTT.

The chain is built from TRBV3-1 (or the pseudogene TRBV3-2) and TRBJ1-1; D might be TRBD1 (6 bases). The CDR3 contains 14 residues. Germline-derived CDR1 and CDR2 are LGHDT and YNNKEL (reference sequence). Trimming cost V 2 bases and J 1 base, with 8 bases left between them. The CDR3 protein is CASSQSGANTEAFF. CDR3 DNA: TGTGCCAGCAGCCAATCAGGGGCGAACACTGAAGCTTTCTTT.

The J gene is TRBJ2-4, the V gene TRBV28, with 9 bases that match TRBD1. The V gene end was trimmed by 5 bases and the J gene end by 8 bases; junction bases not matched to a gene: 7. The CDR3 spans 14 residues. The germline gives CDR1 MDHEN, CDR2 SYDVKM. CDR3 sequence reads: CASSRGDREDIQYF. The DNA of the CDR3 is TGTGCCAGCAGTCGCGGGGACAGGGAGGACATTCAGTACTTC.

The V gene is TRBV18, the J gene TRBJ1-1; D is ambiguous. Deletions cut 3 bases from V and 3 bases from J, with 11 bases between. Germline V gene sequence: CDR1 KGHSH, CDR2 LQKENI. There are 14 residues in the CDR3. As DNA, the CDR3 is TGTGCCAGCTCACCGCGAGGTCTCGACACTGAAGCTTTCTTT. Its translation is CASSPRGLDTEAFF. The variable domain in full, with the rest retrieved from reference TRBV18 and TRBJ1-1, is NAGVMQNPRHLVRRRGQEARLRCSPMKGHSHVYWYRQLPEEGLKFMVYLQKENIIDESGMPKERFSAEFPKEGPSILRIQQVVRGDSAAYFCASSPRGLDTEAFFGQGTRLTVV.

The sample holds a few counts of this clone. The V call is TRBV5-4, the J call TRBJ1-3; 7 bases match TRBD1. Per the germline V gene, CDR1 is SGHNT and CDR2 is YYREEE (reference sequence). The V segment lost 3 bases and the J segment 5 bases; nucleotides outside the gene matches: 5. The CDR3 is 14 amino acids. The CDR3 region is CASSSGTERNTIYF. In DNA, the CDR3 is TGTGCCAGCAGCTCCGGGACAGAGAGAAACACCATATATTTT.